This T cell receptor beta chain was identified in a study of T cell responses to AZD1222 COVID-19 vaccine. Only in-frame clones appear in the TCRdb table, and some are missing; sequencing was by immunoSEQ multiplex PCR. Of roughly 120,000 clones listed, approximately 88% are singletons. Study-level findings and limits: Mostly white British, mostly female donors; authors suggested clonal diversity may be underestimated.

The CDR3 covers 18 residues. Germline V gene data show CDR1 as SGHRS and CDR2 as YFSETQ. Trimming removed 2 bases from V and 5 bases from J; junction bases left unmatched: 10. Worth noting for this clone: The antigen is unknown.

The J gene is TRBJ2-2, the V gene TRBV5-1; 12 nucleotides match TRBD2. Sequenced material: peripheral blood, taken on day 0 of AZD1222 vaccination. The receptor's source is an adult in good health. The CDR3 DNA follows: TGCGCCAGCAGCTTCGGACTAGCGGGGTCAAGGGGAACCGGGGAGCTGTTTTTT. Translated, it gives CASSFGLAGSRGTGELFF.